This T cell receptor (beta chain) derives from a study of PD-1 blockade in classical Hodgkin lymphoma. Study-level findings and limits: Reported baseline diversity: healthy donors highest, relapsed/refractory patients lowest.

Of note for this clone: What it binds is unknown.

Time point defined: newly diagnosed, previously untreated cHL patient sample. The CDR3 is 14 residues long. The germline gives CDR1 LNHDA, CDR2 SQIVND (reference sequence). Trimming shortened V by 7 bases and J by 8 bases, and 20 bases separated the two germline ends. Clones were read by immunoSEQ multiplex PCR, and TCRdb kept only the in-frame ones, dropping some. The repertoire consists of 70,000 or so clones, with about 93% occurring once and the leading ten covering about 2.6%. The gene calls are TRBV19 and TRBJ1-2, with D unresolved. This receptor was identified in a human donor with classical Hodgkin lymphoma. What was sequenced was peripheral blood mononuclear cells (PBMCs). The CDR3 DNA sequence: TGTGCCAGTACTCCTTCGTGGGCAGCTGAGGGCTACACCTTC. It encodes CASTPSWAAEGYTF.